The following is a T cell receptor beta chain sequence with its context. The target antigen is unknown. The data belong to a study of T cells in localized non-small cell lung cancer. The study, taken as a whole, reports: The tumor had only one region sequenced, so heterogeneity remains possible. Adjacent uninvolved lung had the highest clonality, suggesting focused antigen responses. Overall survival was longer when the density of T cells in the blood was higher. In adjacent lung appeared a median about 58 of the top 100 tumor clones.

Data came from immunoSEQ multiplex PCR; TCRdb stores just in-frame clones and leaves some out. The sample carries over 40,000 clones, around four fifths recorded once. This TCR was recovered from a man between 40 and 75 years old with stage III lung adenocarcinoma. The sample was peripheral blood mononuclear cells, taken before any cancer treatment.

The CDR3 DNA is TGTGCCAGCAGTTTGCCCGGGACGAACACCGGGGAGCTGTTTTTT. It codes for CASSLPGTNTGELFF. The V call is TRBV28, the J call TRBJ2-2, with a tentative D call TRBD2 (5 bases). The germline V gene has CDR1 MDHEN and CDR2 SYDVKM. CDR3 length equals 15 residues. Trimming shortened V by 3 bases and J by 0 bases, and 8 bases separated the two germline ends. Full variable domain (outside the CDR3, taken from reference TRBV28 and TRBJ2-2): DVKVTQSSRYLVKRTGEKVFLECVQDMDHENMFWYRQDPGLGLRLIYFSYDVKMKEKGDIPEGYSVSREKKERFSLILESASTNQTSMYLCASSLPGTNTGELFFGEGSRLTVL.